A selection of T cell receptor beta chains follows, all from one sample in a study of blood T cell repertoires in COVID-19. Libraries were prepared by immunoSEQ multiplex PCR; TCRdb keeps only in-frame clonotypes and omits some of them. Among over 35,000 clones listed, over 70% were seen once. What was sequenced was peripheral blood. These receptors originate from a man between 45 and 60 years old with acute or convalescent COVID-19. Each CDR3 is given without its conserved first and last residue. Each record gives: J gene, D gene, V gene, CDR3 protein. A D gene is named only where the DNA matches it firmly.

TRBJ1-1 TRBD1 TRBV9 ASSVGQGWNTEAF
TRBJ1-1 - TRBV6-5 ASRETTYTEAF
TRBJ1-6 TRBD1 TRBV12-3/TRBV12-4 ASSLNRGSPLH
TRBJ2-7 TRBD2 TRBV6-5 ASSTSGSASYEQY
TRBJ2-2 - TRBV5-1 ASSLGQGNTGELF
TRBJ1-3 - TRBV7-2 ASSAETWVLGNTIY
TRBJ1-6 - TRBV6-5 ASSRAGILH
TRBJ1-2 TRBD1 TRBV7-2 ASSPAGQGSYGYT
TRBJ1-1 - TRBV9 ASSVGWGRRTTEAF
TRBJ2-7 - TRBV15 ATSRGGFGQGFGEQY
TRBJ2-5 - TRBV7-2 ASSTGGLRKTQY
TRBJ2-1 TRBD2 TRBV5-4 ASSRGAGDSYNEQF
TRBJ2-7 TRBD1 TRBV6-6 ASSQGDWDEQY
TRBJ2-2 - TRBV6-5 ASRRRSNTGELF
TRBJ2-1 TRBD1 TRBV7-2 ASLWTGSANEQF
TRBJ1-2 TRBD1 TRBV7-8 ASSLTWTGVFGYT
TRBJ2-2 TRBD2 TRBV5-4 ASSLPSGRDTGELF
TRBJ1-2 - TRBV19 ASSWSNYGYT
TRBJ2-7 - TRBV18 ASSPQTSVEQY
TRBJ2-1 - TRBV30 AWSRPRGSYNEQF
TRBJ2-5 TRBD1 TRBV6-2/TRBV6-3 ASRPRDRQETQY
TRBJ1-6 TRBD1 TRBV2 ASRTGVSGDSPLH
TRBJ1-5 - TRBV27 ASSFSSFQPQH
TRBJ1-5 TRBD1 TRBV28 ASSPLQGARQPQH
TRBJ2-1 TRBD1 TRBV24-1 ATSGTGVSDEQF
TRBJ1-5 - TRBV10-2 ASAGPNQPQH
TRBJ2-7 TRBD1 TRBV2 ASSETGQANYEQY
TRBJ1-4 TRBD1 TRBV6-2/TRBV6-3 ASSSSTGSLEKLF
TRBJ2-3 TRBD1 TRBV5-1 ASSPGQSYSTDTQY
TRBJ1-6 - TRBV19 ASSPRTAFSYNSPLH
TRBJ1-2 - TRBV19 ASTSDRNNYGYT
TRBJ1-4 - TRBV28 ASSSEVLEKLF
TRBJ1-5 - TRBV6-1 ATWAFGGNQPQH
TRBJ1-2 - TRBV7-2 ASMIWGRTAGYT
TRBJ1-2 TRBD1 TRBV19 ASRGGTGFYGYT
TRBJ1-1 TRBD1 TRBV6-5 ASRTDRLSTEAF
TRBJ2-5 - TRBV7-9 ASSSPGGEETQY
TRBJ1-4 - TRBV4-2 ASSQDRIAGVATNEKLF
TRBJ1-2 - TRBV28 ASSFTGLRGYT
TRBJ1-5 - TRBV5-1 ASSFQQGPGQPQH
TRBJ2-5 - TRBV30 AWRNWLQETQY
TRBJ2-6 - TRBV11-1 ASSRSPSGANVLT
TRBJ2-3 - TRBV6-1 ASSEWGQFTDTQY
TRBJ1-2 TRBD1 TRBV28 ASSPGQGRLWGYT
TRBJ1-2 - TRBV3-1/TRBV3-2 ASSPRGNYGYT
TRBJ1-1 - TRBV15 ATSSSKGGRTGHTEAF
TRBJ1-6 TRBD1 TRBV28 ASVEGSGQDNSPLH
TRBJ1-1 - TRBV5-1 ASSFSQNTEAF
TRBJ2-2 - TRBV11-3 ASNGGSNTGELF
TRBJ2-7 TRBD1 TRBV18 ASSLTGALPYEQY
TRBJ1-1 TRBD1 TRBV29-1 SGTTGGNTEAF
TRBJ2-3 - TRBV2 ASSEGGRQNTDTQY
TRBJ1-1 - TRBV6-6 ASSYFGTSNTEAF
TRBJ2-7 TRBD1 TRBV23-1 ASTPGQGYEQY
TRBJ2-6 - TRBV10-3 AISGDTSSGANVLT
TRBJ2-1 TRBD1 TRBV10-2 ASSGAVGTGLFSYNEQF
TRBJ1-4 - TRBV6-5 ASSSPGWEKLF
TRBJ1-1 - TRBV14 ASSQEWQGTEAF